This T cell receptor beta chain was observed in a study of blood T cell repertoires in COVID-19. Study at large: COVID-19 samples collected from the United States, Italy and Spain covered acute and convalescent phases. The cDNA or gDNA used as material had been derived from T cells, B-cell-depleted T cells, or PBMCs.

Original data processing: Researchers report that nucleated cell counts were estimated from reference gene primer amplification. Sequencing used immunoSEQ multiplex PCR; TCRdb keeps in-frame clones, though not all of them. That table supplies the V and J calls and clone size; D and trimming were determined from the DNA. The data contain more than 150,000 clones, about nine tenths of them singletons. Germline CDR1 reads MNHEY; CDR2 reads SMNVEV (reference sequence). Trimming took off 5 bases at V and 3 bases at J, with 7 bases between the two ends. The CDR3 totals 13 residues. The source of this sequence is a man between 35 and 55 years old with acute or convalescent COVID-19. Material for sequencing was peripheral blood. The chain carries TRBV27 and TRBJ2-2; TRBD1 is a possible D gene (5 bases). CDR3 DNA: TGTGCCAGCAGTCTAGGGGACACCGGGGAGCTGTTTTTT. Translating gives CASSLGDTGELFF.